The present T cell receptor (beta chain) was sequenced within a study of cytomegalovirus exposure and HLA in healthy donors. Study-wide context: T cells numbering around 190 million yielded around 120 million unique TCR beta sequences in an earlier analysis.

PCR used 60 Vbeta primers and 13 Jbeta primers. Generated by immunoSEQ multiplex PCR, the TCRdb table keeps only in-frame clones and is missing some. The sample shows under 200,000 clones, around four fifths of them seen only once. This clone was picked up a small number of times. The TCR comes from a woman aged 25 to 39 in good health and CMV-seronegative. Sequencing was carried out using PBMCs.

The CDR3 reads CASSNGRSSYNEQFF. The CDR3 DNA reads as TGCGCCAGCAGTAACGGCAGGTCCTCCTACAATGAGCAGTTCTTC. This chain joins TRBV10-2 and TRBJ2-1; D is undetermined. V gave up 5 bases and J gave up 0 bases, with 11 bases separating them. The CDR3 runs to 15 residues. CDR1 is WSHSY, CDR2 SAAADI, per germline.